This TCR beta chain was observed in a study of graft-versus-host responses after intestinal transplantation. Study details: Anti-thymocyte globulin induction, then tacrolimus and steroids for around three years, went to all recipients.

TCRdb keeps only in-frame clones here, not all; method: immunoSEQ multiplex PCR. The sample holds 17,000 or so clones, around nine tenths seen once. This CDR3 has 17 amino acids. The ends were cut back, 0 bases at V and 0 bases at J, with 12 bases in the middle. Germline CDR1 is SEHNR and CDR2 is FQNEAQ (reference sequence). The chain uses TRBV7-9 and TRBJ1-3, with D unresolved. This receptor was taken from a human patient who received an intestinal transplant, so some T cells may come from the graft donor. The starting material was bone marrow, obtained roughly 130 days after transplant. CDR3 bases: TGTGCCAGCAGCTTAGCGCGAGCTCGAGACTCTGGAAACACCATATATTTT. This codes for CASSLARARDSGNTIYF.